The 3 T cell receptor beta chains in this list originate from one sample, sequenced in a study of blood T cells in healthy people across ages. Alongside a J-beta primer mix, a sample-barcoded 5' primer served in a second PCR lasting about 7 to 12 cycles. MiXCR, run by TCRdb on the 5' RACE reads, gives a single entry per CDR3 protein. The sample holds about 670,000 distinct CDR3 sequences, around two fifths seen once. The sequenced sample consisted of blood. The receptors come from a man aged 80 or over in good health.

This clonotype was observed a few times. The chain employs TRBV7-9 and TRBJ2-7; TRBD1 agrees at 7 bases. The CDR3 is 14 amino acids. Germline-derived CDR1 and CDR2 are SEHNR and FQNEAQ (reference sequence). Trimming removed 4 bases from V and 4 bases from J; junction bases left unmatched: 7. The CDR3 loop reads CASSSTGRGYEQYF. In DNA form, the CDR3 reads TGTGCCAGCAGCTCGACAGGGAGAGGATACGAGCAGTACTTC.

The chain has TRBV6-2 or TRBV6-3 and TRBJ2-6; possibly TRBD2 for D (6 bases). The CDR3 has 16 amino acids. V was clipped by 6 bases and J by 10 bases, with 22 bases between them. Per the germline V gene, CDR1 is MNHEY and CDR2 is SVGEGT. CDR3 coding DNA: TGTGCCAGCAGCTGGCTTCCATTCTCTGGGACTAACGTCCTGACTTTC. Protein sequence: CASSWLPFSGTNVLTF.

The CDR3: CASSSARGQGGLAGGYNEQFF. The CDR3 DNA follows: TGTGCCAGCAGTTCCGCCAGGGGGCAGGGGGGACTAGCGGGAGGCTACAATGAGCAGTTCTTC. J is TRBJ2-1 and V is TRBV6-2 or TRBV6-3, with 15 bases that match TRBD2. V lost 4 bases, J lost 3 bases, and 16 bases stayed unmatched. CDR1 and CDR2 from the germline V gene are MNHEY and SVGEGT. This CDR3 spans 21 amino acids.